The source of this TCR beta chain is a study of blood T cell repertoires in COVID-19. Clones were sequenced by immunoSEQ multiplex PCR, and TCRdb holds only the in-frame ones, with some missing. Found here are hundreds of thousands of clones, around 89% of them singletons; the top ten hold approximately 4.2%. Trimming cost V 7 bases and J 5 bases; bases outside gene matches: 6. This CDR3 contains 15 residues. CDR1 and CDR2 from the germline V gene are MNHEY and SVGAGI. This receptor was identified in a man in his forties with acute or convalescent COVID-19. The sequencing input was peripheral blood. This chain links TRBV6-5 with TRBJ1-5; TRBD1 matches 12 bases. CDR3 region: CASIPGTGGYQPQHF. The CDR3, as DNA: TGTGCCAGCATTCCCGGGACAGGGGGCTATCAGCCCCAGCATTTT.